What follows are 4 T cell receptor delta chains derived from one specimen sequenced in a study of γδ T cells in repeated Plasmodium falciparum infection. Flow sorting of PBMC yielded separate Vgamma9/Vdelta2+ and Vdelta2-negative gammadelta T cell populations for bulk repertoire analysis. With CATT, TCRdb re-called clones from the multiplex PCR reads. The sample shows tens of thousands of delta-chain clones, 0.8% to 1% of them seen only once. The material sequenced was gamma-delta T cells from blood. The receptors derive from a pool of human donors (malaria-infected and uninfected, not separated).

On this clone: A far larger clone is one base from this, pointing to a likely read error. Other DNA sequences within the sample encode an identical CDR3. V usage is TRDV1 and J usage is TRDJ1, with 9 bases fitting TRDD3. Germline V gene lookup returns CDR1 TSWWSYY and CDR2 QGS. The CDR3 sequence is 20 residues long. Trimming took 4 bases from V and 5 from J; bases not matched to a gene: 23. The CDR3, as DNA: TGTGCTCTTGGGGCCTCCCGTGGCGGTACTGGGGGAGCCCTCACTGATAAACTCATCTTT. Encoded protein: CALGASRGGTGGALTDKLIF.

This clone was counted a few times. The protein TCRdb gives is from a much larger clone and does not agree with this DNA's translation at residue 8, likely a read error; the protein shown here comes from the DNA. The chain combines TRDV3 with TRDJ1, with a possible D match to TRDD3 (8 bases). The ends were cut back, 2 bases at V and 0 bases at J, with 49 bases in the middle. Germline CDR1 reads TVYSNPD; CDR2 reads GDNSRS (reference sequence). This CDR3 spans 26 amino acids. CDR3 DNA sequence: TGTGCCTTTGGGGGGAAACCCATCTTCCTAGCTGGGGGAAGTTATTCAGACCCTCCGTACACCGATAAACTCATCTTT. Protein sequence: CAFGGKPIFLAGGSYSDPPYTDKLIF.

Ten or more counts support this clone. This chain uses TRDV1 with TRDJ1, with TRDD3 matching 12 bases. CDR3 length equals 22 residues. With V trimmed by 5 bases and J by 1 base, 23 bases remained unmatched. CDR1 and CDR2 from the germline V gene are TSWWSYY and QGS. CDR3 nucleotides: TGTGCTCTTGGGAAGATCCCCAAGGACAAAATTCTGGGGGATACGCGCACCGATAAACTCATCTTT. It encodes CALGKIPKDKILGDTRTDKLIF.

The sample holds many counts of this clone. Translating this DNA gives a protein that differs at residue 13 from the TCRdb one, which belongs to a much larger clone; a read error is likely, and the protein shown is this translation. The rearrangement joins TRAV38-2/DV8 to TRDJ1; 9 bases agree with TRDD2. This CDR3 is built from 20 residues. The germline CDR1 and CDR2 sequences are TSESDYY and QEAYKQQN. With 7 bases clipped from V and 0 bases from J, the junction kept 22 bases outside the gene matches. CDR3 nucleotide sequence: TGTGCTTATTTACCTTCCTACAAGGGAATAAATATTGCCTACACCGATAAACTCATCTTT. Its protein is CAYLPSYKGINIAYTDKLIF.